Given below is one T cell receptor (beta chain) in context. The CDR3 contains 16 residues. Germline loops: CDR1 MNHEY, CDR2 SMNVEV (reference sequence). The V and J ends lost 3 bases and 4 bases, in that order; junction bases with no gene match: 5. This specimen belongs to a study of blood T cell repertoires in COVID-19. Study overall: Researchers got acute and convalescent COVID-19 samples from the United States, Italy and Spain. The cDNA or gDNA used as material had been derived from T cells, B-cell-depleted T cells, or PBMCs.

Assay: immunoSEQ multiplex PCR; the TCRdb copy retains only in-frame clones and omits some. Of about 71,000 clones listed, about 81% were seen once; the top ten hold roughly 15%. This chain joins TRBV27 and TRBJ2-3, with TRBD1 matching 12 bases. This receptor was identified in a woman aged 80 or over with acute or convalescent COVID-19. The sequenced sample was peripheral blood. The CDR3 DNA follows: TGTGCCAGCAGTTTTGTGGGACAGGGGGCTGCAGATACGCAGTATTTT. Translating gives CASSFVGQGAADTQYF.